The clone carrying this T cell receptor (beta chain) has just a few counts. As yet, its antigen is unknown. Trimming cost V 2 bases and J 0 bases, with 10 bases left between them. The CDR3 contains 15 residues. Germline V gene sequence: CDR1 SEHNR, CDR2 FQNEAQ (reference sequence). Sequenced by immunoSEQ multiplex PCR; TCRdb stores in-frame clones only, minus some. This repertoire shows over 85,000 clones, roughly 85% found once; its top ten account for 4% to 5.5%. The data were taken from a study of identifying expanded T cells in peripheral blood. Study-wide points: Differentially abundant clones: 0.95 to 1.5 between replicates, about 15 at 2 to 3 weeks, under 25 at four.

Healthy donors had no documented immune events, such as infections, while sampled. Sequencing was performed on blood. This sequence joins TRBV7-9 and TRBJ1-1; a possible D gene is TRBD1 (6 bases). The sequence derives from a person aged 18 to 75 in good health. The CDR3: CASSLTGHLNTEAFF. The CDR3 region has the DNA TGTGCCAGCAGCTTAACGGGACACCTGAACACTGAAGCTTTCTTT. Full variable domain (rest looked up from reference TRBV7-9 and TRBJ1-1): DTGVSQNPRHKITKRGQNVTFRCDPISEHNRLYWYRQTLGQGPEFLTYFQNEAQLEKSRLLSDRFSAERPKGSFSTLEIQRTEQGDSAMYLCASSLTGHLNTEAFFGQGTRLTVV.